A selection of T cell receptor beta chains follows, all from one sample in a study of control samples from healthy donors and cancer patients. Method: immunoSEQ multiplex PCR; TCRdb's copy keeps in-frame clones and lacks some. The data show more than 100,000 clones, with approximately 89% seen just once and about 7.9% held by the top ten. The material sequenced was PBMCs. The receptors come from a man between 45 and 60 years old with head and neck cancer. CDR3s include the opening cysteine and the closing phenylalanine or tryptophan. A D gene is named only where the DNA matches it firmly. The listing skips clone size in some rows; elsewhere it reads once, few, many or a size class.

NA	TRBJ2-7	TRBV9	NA	CASSVGVDSVVYEQYF	TGTGCCAGCAGCGTCGGGGTCGACAGCGTAGTCTACGAGCAGTACTTC
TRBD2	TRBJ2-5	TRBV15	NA	CATSRDKLAGGETQYF	TGTGCCACCAGCAGAGATAAGCTAGCGGGAGGGGAGACCCAGTACTTC
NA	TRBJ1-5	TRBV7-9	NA	CASSFFNQPQHF	TGTGCCAGCAGCTTTTTTAATCAGCCCCAGCATTTT
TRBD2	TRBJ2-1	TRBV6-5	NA	CASNGAGGAYNEQFF	TGTGCCAGCAACGGAGCGGGGGGGGCCTACAATGAGCAGTTCTTC
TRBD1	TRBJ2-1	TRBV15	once	CATSLGPYSHRGYNEQFF	TGTGCCACCAGCTTGGGGCCATACAGTCACAGGGGTTACAATGAGCAGTTCTTC
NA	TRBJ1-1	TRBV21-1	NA	CALGGSTEAFF	TGCGCCCTGGGAGGGTCCACTGAAGCTTTCTTT
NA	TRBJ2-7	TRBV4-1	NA	CASSSGATTSEQYF	TGCGCCAGCAGCTCGGGGGCCACGACTAGCGAGCAGTACTTC
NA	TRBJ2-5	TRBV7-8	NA	CASSLDSKETQYF	TGTGCCAGCAGCCTAGACTCAAAAGAGACCCAGTACTTC
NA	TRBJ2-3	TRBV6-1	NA	CASSDWDSTDTQYF	TGTGCCAGCAGTGATTGGGACTCTACAGATACGCAGTATTTT
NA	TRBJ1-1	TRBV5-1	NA	CASSLTLNTEAFF	TGCGCCAGCAGCTTAACACTGAACACTGAAGCTTTCTTT
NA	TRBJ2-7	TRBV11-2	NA	CASSRLGDYEQYF	TGTGCCAGCAGCCGTCTAGGGGACTACGAGCAGTACTTC
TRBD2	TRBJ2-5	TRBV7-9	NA	CASSLVLAGRETQYF	TGTGCCAGCAGCTTAGTACTAGCGGGGAGAGAGACCCAGTACTTC
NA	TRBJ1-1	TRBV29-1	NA	CSVEARADGEAFF	TGCAGCGTTGAAGCCAGGGCAGACGGTGAAGCTTTCTTT
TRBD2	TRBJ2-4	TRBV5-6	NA	CASSRMGGEIQYF	TGTGCCAGCAGCAGGATGGGAGGGGAGATTCAGTACTTC
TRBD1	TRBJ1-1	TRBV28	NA	CASSKRTGTEAFF	TGTGCCAGCAGTAAACGGACAGGAACTGAAGCTTTCTTT
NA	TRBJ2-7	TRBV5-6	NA	CASSPVRGPPNEQYF	TGTGCCAGCAGCCCAGTTAGGGGTCCCCCTAACGAGCAGTACTTC
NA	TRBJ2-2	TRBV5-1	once	CASSDRSSNTGELFF	TGCGCCAGCAGCGACAGGAGCTCGAACACCGGGGAGCTGTTTTTT
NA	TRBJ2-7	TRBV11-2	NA	CASSFSGGEQYF	TGTGCCAGCAGCTTTAGCGGAGGAGAGCAGTACTTC
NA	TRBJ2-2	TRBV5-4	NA	CASSLATSGTNTGELFF	TGTGCCAGCAGCTTGGCCACATCAGGGACGAACACCGGGGAGCTGTTTTTT
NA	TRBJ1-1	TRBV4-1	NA	CASSLDRNLNTEAFF	TGCGCCAGCAGCCTAGACCGAAACCTGAACACTGAAGCTTTCTTT
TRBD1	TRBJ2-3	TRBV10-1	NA	CASRMGQTSTDTQYF	TGCGCCAGCAGGATGGGACAGACTAGCACAGATACGCAGTATTTT
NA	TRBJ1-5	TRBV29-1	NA	CSALQGGNQPQHF	TGCAGCGCTTTACAGGGAGGAAATCAGCCCCAGCATTTT
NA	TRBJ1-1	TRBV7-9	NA	CASSSDGSAFF	TGTGCCAGCAGCTCGGACGGATCTGCTTTCTTT
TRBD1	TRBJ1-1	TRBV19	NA	CASSLQGGRNVNTEAFF	TGTGCCAGTAGTTTGCAGGGGGGCCGGAATGTAAACACTGAAGCTTTCTTT
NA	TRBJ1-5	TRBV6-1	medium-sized	CASSEGDGGAPQHF	TGTGCCAGCAGTGAAGGAGATGGGGGTGCGCCCCAGCATTTT
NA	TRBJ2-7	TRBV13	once	CASSFAHGAYEQYF	TGTGCCAGCAGCTTCGCTCACGGGGCCTACGAGCAGTACTTC
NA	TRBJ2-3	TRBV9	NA	CASRDPRGTDTQYF	TGTGCCAGCAGAGATCCACGGGGCACAGATACGCAGTATTTT